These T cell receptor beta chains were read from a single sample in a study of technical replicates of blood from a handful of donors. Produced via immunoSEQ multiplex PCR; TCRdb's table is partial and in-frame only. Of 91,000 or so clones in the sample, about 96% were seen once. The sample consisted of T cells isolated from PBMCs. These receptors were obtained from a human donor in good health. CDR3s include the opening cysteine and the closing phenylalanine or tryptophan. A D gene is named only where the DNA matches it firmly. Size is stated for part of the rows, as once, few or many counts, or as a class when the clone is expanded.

CDR3: CASSNTGTYEQYF; DNA: TGTGCCAGCAGTAACACAGGGACCTACGAGCAGTACTTC; length: 13; V: TRBV25-1; D: NA; size: NA; J: TRBJ2-7
CDR3: CASSLPDFYGYTF; DNA: TGTGCCAGCAGCCTCCCGGACTTCTATGGCTACACCTTC; length: 13; V: TRBV28; D: NA; size: once; J: TRBJ1-2
CDR3: CASSSGGDRVLIQYF; DNA: TGTGCCAGCAGCTCGGGGGGGGACAGGGTACTCATTCAGTACTTC; length: 15; V: TRBV5-4; D: NA; size: NA; J: TRBJ2-4
CDR3: CASRLTGSNQPQHF; DNA: TGTGCCAGCAGATTGACAGGGTCCAATCAGCCCCAGCATTTT; length: 14; V: TRBV6-5; D: TRBD1; size: NA; J: TRBJ1-5
CDR3: CASSHGLAGGNEQFF; DNA: TGCGCCAGCAGCCATGGACTAGCGGGTGGCAATGAGCAGTTCTTC; length: 15; V: TRBV5-1; D: TRBD2; size: NA; J: TRBJ2-1
CDR3: CASSEAWGGRSTDTQYF; DNA: TGTGCCAGCAGTGAAGCGTGGGGAGGTCGAAGCACAGATACGCAGTATTTT; length: 17; V: TRBV6-1; D: NA; size: NA; J: TRBJ2-3
CDR3: CASRHSGGQPYEQYF; DNA: TGTGCCAGCAGACACTCAGGGGGACAACCTTACGAGCAGTACTTC; length: 15; V: TRBV6-1; D: TRBD1; size: NA; J: TRBJ2-7
CDR3: CASRGLDPEAFF; DNA: TGTGCCAGCCGAGGGTTGGACCCTGAAGCTTTCTTT; length: 12; V: TRBV2; D: NA; size: NA; J: TRBJ1-1
CDR3: CASSLLGGRNQPQHF; DNA: TGTGCCAGCAGTTTGCTGGGGGGGCGGAATCAGCCCCAGCATTTT; length: 15; V: TRBV28; D: NA; size: NA; J: TRBJ1-5
CDR3: CASSSGTSASTDTQYF; DNA: TGCGCCAGCAGCTCCGGGACTAGCGCTAGCACAGATACGCAGTATTTT; length: 16; V: TRBV4-1; D: TRBD2; size: NA; J: TRBJ2-3
CDR3: CASSFDRANQPQHF; DNA: TGTGCCAGCAGCTTTGACAGGGCCAATCAGCCCCAGCATTTT; length: 14; V: TRBV7-9; D: TRBD1; size: NA; J: TRBJ1-5
CDR3: CASSYLGRGQNTEAFF; DNA: TGTGCCAGCAGTTACCTGGGCAGGGGACAGAACACTGAAGCTTTCTTT; length: 16; V: TRBV6-5; D: NA; size: NA; J: TRBJ1-1
CDR3: CASSQQTGGSPEAFF; DNA: TGTGCCAGCAGCCAGCAAACAGGGGGGTCTCCTGAAGCTTTCTTT; length: 15; V: TRBV14; D: TRBD1; size: NA; J: TRBJ1-1
CDR3: CASSVRGPNQPQHF; DNA: TGTGCCAGCAGCGTCAGGGGTCCTAATCAGCCCCAGCATTTT; length: 14; V: TRBV5-6; D: NA; size: NA; J: TRBJ1-5
CDR3: CASSLDRDQPQHF; DNA: TGTGCCAGCAGTCTTGACAGAGATCAGCCCCAGCATTTT; length: 13; V: TRBV28; D: NA; size: NA; J: TRBJ1-5
CDR3: CASSPHGENTEAFF; DNA: TGTGCCAGTAGCCCTCACGGGGAGAACACTGAAGCTTTCTTT; length: 14; V: TRBV19; D: NA; size: NA; J: TRBJ1-1
CDR3: CASSFSWQKTYEQYF; DNA: TGTGCCAGCAGCTTCTCATGGCAGAAAACCTACGAGCAGTACTTC; length: 15; V: TRBV5-8; D: NA; size: NA; J: TRBJ2-7
CDR3: CASSLVASRVGYGYTF; DNA: TGTGCCAGCAGCTTAGTGGCTTCGAGGGTGGGGTATGGCTACACCTTC; length: 16; V: TRBV7-9; D: NA; size: once; J: TRBJ1-2
CDR3: CASSVALGGATEAFF; DNA: TGTGCCAGCAGCGTAGCCTTGGGGGGGGCTACTGAAGCTTTCTTT; length: 15; V: TRBV9; D: NA; size: NA; J: TRBJ1-1
CDR3: CASSFLTSGGANEQFF; DNA: TGTGCCAGCAGCTTCCTGACTAGCGGGGGGGCGAATGAGCAGTTCTTC; length: 16; V: TRBV7-9; D: TRBD2; size: NA; J: TRBJ2-1
CDR3: CASSSFRAGETQYF; DNA: TGTGCCAGCAGTTCTTTCAGGGCGGGGGAGACCCAGTACTTC; length: 14; V: TRBV27; D: NA; size: NA; J: TRBJ2-5
CDR3: CASSLGQDSYEQYF; DNA: TGTGCCAGCAGCTTAGGACAGGACTCCTACGAGCAGTACTTC; length: 14; V: TRBV5-4; D: TRBD1; size: NA; J: TRBJ2-7
CDR3: CASSPAATTDTQYF; DNA: TGTGCCAGCTCACCTGCGGCCACCACAGATACGCAGTATTTT; length: 14; V: TRBV18; D: NA; size: NA; J: TRBJ2-3
CDR3: CASTGGSTDTQYF; DNA: TGTGCCAGCACAGGAGGTTCTACAGATACGCAGTATTTT; length: 13; V: TRBV28; D: NA; size: NA; J: TRBJ2-3
CDR3: CAAGGGSNQPQHF; DNA: TGTGCCGCGGGAGGCGGCAGCAATCAGCCCCAGCATTTT; length: 13; V: TRBV6-5; D: NA; size: NA; J: TRBJ1-5
CDR3: CASRLDSEAFF; DNA: TGTGCCAGCAGACTCGACAGTGAAGCTTTCTTT; length: 11; V: TRBV7-8; D: NA; size: NA; J: TRBJ1-1
CDR3: CASSPPLGARGDTQYF; DNA: TGTGCCAGCAGCCCCCCCTTGGGGGCTCGGGGAGATACGCAGTATTTT; length: 16; V: TRBV7-2; D: NA; size: NA; J: TRBJ2-3
CDR3: CASSLEGAALSGNTIYF; DNA: TGCGCCAGCAGCTTGGAGGGGGCCGCCCTCTCTGGAAACACCATATATTTT; length: 17; V: TRBV5-1; D: TRBD1; size: once; J: TRBJ1-3
CDR3: CASSYGQYNEQFF; DNA: TGTGCCAGCAGCTATGGACAGTACAATGAGCAGTTCTTC; length: 13; V: TRBV9; D: NA; size: NA; J: TRBJ2-1
CDR3: CASSPRDNEQFF; DNA: TGTGCCAGCAGCCCGAGGGACAATGAGCAGTTCTTC; length: 12; V: TRBV7-9; D: NA; size: NA; J: TRBJ2-1
CDR3: CASSTLQGSYEQYF; DNA: TGCGCCAGCAGCACCCTACAGGGCTCCTACGAGCAGTACTTC; length: 14; V: TRBV5-1; D: NA; size: NA; J: TRBJ2-7
CDR3: CASSVESGEGHTDTQYF; DNA: TGTGCCAGCAGCGTAGAGTCAGGGGAGGGACACACAGATACGCAGTATTTT; length: 17; V: TRBV9; D: NA; size: NA; J: TRBJ2-3
CDR3: CASSQRHLAGTYNEQFF; DNA: TGCGCCAGCAGCCAGAGACACCTAGCGGGAACCTACAATGAGCAGTTCTTC; length: 17; V: TRBV4-1; D: TRBD2; size: NA; J: TRBJ2-1
CDR3: CASSPVTGSYEQYF; DNA: TGTGCCAGCTCACCTGTTACAGGATCCTACGAGCAGTACTTC; length: 14; V: TRBV18; D: NA; size: once; J: TRBJ2-7
CDR3: CASSEGQGNTEAFF; DNA: TGTGCCAGCAGTGAGGGACAGGGGAACACTGAAGCTTTCTTT; length: 14; V: TRBV6-1; D: TRBD1; size: NA; J: TRBJ1-1
CDR3: CATSPGQGAGDTQYF; DNA: TGCGCCACCTCGCCGGGACAGGGGGCAGGAGATACGCAGTATTTT; length: 15; V: TRBV4-1; D: TRBD1; size: NA; J: TRBJ2-3
CDR3: CASSWGGVSEQFF; DNA: TGTGCCAGCAGCTGGGGGGGAGTTAGTGAGCAGTTCTTC; length: 13; V: TRBV5-8; D: TRBD2; size: NA; J: TRBJ2-1
CDR3: CASSPGRDNAYGYTF; DNA: TGCGCCAGCAGCCCAGGACGGGACAACGCCTATGGCTACACCTTC; length: 15; V: TRBV5-1; D: NA; size: NA; J: TRBJ1-2
CDR3: CSVTKRGEATDTQYF; DNA: TGCAGCGTGACAAAGCGGGGGGAGGCCACAGATACGCAGTATTTT; length: 15; V: TRBV29-1; D: TRBD2; size: NA; J: TRBJ2-3
CDR3: CASRMDRAYGYTF; DNA: TGTGCCAGTAGGATGGACAGGGCGTATGGCTACACCTTC; length: 13; V: TRBV19; D: TRBD1; size: NA; J: TRBJ1-2
CDR3: CASSWRLDQPQHF; DNA: TGTGCCAGCAGTTGGAGACTCGATCAGCCCCAGCATTTT; length: 13; V: TRBV6-5; D: NA; size: NA; J: TRBJ1-5
CDR3: CASSYRDADTQYF; DNA: TGTGCCAGTAGCTACAGGGACGCAGATACGCAGTATTTT; length: 13; V: TRBV19; D: NA; size: NA; J: TRBJ2-3
CDR3: CSVGVRGETQYF; DNA: TGCAGCGTTGGGGTCAGGGGGGAGACCCAGTACTTC; length: 12; V: TRBV29-1; D: TRBD1; size: NA; J: TRBJ2-5
CDR3: CASTGGNSNQPQHF; DNA: TGTGCCAGCACCGGGGGGAATAGCAATCAGCCCCAGCATTTT; length: 14; V: TRBV25-1; D: NA; size: NA; J: TRBJ1-5
CDR3: CASSLGPPPTSGRVMSYEQYF; DNA: TGTGCCAGCAGCTTAGGCCCTCCACCGACTAGCGGGAGAGTGATGTCCTACGAGCAGTACTTC; length: 21; V: TRBV13; D: TRBD2; size: once; J: TRBJ2-7
CDR3: CASSLNMIAGPEAFF; DNA: TGCGCCAGCAGCTTGAATATGATTGCAGGGCCTGAAGCTTTCTTT; length: 15; V: TRBV5-1; D: NA; size: once; J: TRBJ1-1
CDR3: CASRLDTSNQPQHF; DNA: TGTGCAAGTCGCTTAGACACGAGCAATCAGCCCCAGCATTTT; length: 14; V: TRBV12-2; D: NA; size: NA; J: TRBJ1-5
CDR3: CASSLLDLPGYTF; DNA: TGTGCCAGCAGCCTCCTCGATCTACCTGGCTACACCTTC; length: 13; V: TRBV6-6; D: NA; size: NA; J: TRBJ1-2
CDR3: CASSYSMGTGVTEAFF; DNA: TGTGCCAGCAGTTACTCGATGGGGACTGGTGTCACTGAAGCTTTCTTT; length: 16; V: TRBV6-6; D: NA; size: NA; J: TRBJ1-1
CDR3: CATGRRADYNEQFF; DNA: TGTGCCACGGGCCGGAGGGCGGATTACAATGAGCAGTTCTTC; length: 14; V: TRBV9; D: NA; size: NA; J: TRBJ2-1
CDR3: CASSTDHRGTDYGYTF; DNA: TGTGCCAGTAGTACCGACCACAGGGGGACGGACTATGGCTACACCTTC; length: 16; V: TRBV19; D: TRBD1; size: few; J: TRBJ1-2
CDR3: CASSEGRGSSYEQYF; DNA: TGCGCCAGCAGTGAGGGTAGGGGGAGTTCCTACGAGCAGTACTTC; length: 15; V: TRBV10-1; D: NA; size: NA; J: TRBJ2-7
CDR3: CASSQVPGVTYEQYF; DNA: TGCGCCAGCAGCCAAGTTCCAGGGGTTACCTACGAGCAGTACTTC; length: 15; V: TRBV4-1; D: NA; size: NA; J: TRBJ2-7
CDR3: CASLTGQGHSPLHF; DNA: TGTGCCAGCTTAACGGGACAGGGACATTCACCCCTCCACTTT; length: 14; V: TRBV9; D: TRBD1; size: NA; J: TRBJ1-6
CDR3: CASSSGSGNQPQHF; DNA: TGTGCCAGCAGTTCAGGGTCAGGCAATCAGCCCCAGCATTTT; length: 14; V: TRBV28; D: NA; size: NA; J: TRBJ1-5
CDR3: CASSPGLAQETQYF; DNA: TGCGCCAGCAGCCCCGGACTAGCCCAAGAGACCCAGTACTTC; length: 14; V: TRBV10-1; D: TRBD2; size: once; J: TRBJ2-5
CDR3: CASSSRQGQNEKLFF; DNA: TGTGCCAGCAGCTCCCGACAGGGCCAGAATGAAAAACTGTTTTTT; length: 15; V: TRBV9; D: TRBD1; size: NA; J: TRBJ1-4
CDR3: CATSRGQGSNQPQHF; DNA: TGTGCCACCAGCAGAGGACAGGGTAGCAATCAGCCCCAGCATTTT; length: 15; V: TRBV15; D: TRBD1; size: NA; J: TRBJ1-5
CDR3: CASSYHSLFYEQYF; DNA: TGTGCCAGCAGTTATCACTCCCTTTTCTACGAGCAGTACTTC; length: 14; V: TRBV6-5; D: NA; size: NA; J: TRBJ2-7